One T cell receptor (beta chain) is described in this entry. Its antigen is not known. The data stem from a study of early stage breast cancer tumors. Across the whole study: Of around 15 invasive breast tumors, about a dozen were hormone receptor-positive, HER2-negative. Whole-study findings and limits: Enriched TCRB sequences shared across patients were mostly commonly generated sequences. Comparing each tissue with blood distinguished tumor from normal in most of the 16 patients.

Using immunoSEQ multiplex PCR, the repertoire was profiled, and TCRdb retains in-frame clones only, with some absent. In the table there are tens of thousands of clones, around 80% of which are singletons. In germline, CDR1 is SGHNT, CDR2 YYREEE (reference sequence). The CDR3 runs 14 residues. V was shortened by 3 bases and J by 4 bases, with 12 bases between the two germline ends. The V gene is TRBV5-4, the J gene TRBJ2-3; D possibly matches TRBD1 or TRBD2 (5 bases each). This receptor was obtained from a person between 55 and 69 years old with breast cancer. The sample consisted of blood. The DNA for the CDR3 is TGTGCCAGCAGCTCCACCAGGGAGCCAGATACGCAGTATTTT. It specifies CASSSTREPDTQYF.